This TCR beta chain was identified during a study of post-analysis software for immune sequencing data. Across the whole study: The disease courses spanned relapsing-remitting, secondary progressive and progressive-relapsing forms of multiple sclerosis. Study-level points and caveats: A handful of TRBV segments were significantly more frequent in patients than in controls. TRBV5-6, TRBV5-1 and TRBV20-1 were among these segments. The normalized Chao1 diversity of multiple sclerosis patients was significantly lower than that of controls.

Trimming cost V 0 bases and J 2 bases, with 8 bases left between them. CDR1 is MNHEY, CDR2 SVGAGI, per germline. The CDR3 has 14 amino acids. The authors incorporated unique molecular identifiers into the TCR beta cDNA libraries. From the PCR reads, TCRdb called clonotypes with MiXCR, one entry per CDR3 protein. The profile shows 700,000 to 900,000 distinct CDR3 sequences, about 45% of them singletons. Comments on this clonotype: Its matching antigen is unknown.

This chain links TRBV6-5 with TRBJ2-7; D remains unclear. This TCR derives from a girl between 10 and 17 years old with multiple sclerosis. The sequenced sample consisted of blood. CDR3 sequence (DNA): TGTGCCAGCAGTTACTCCCAGCTTCCCTACGAGCAGTACTTC. It codes for CASSYSQLPYEQYF.